A selection of T cell receptor beta chains follows, all from one sample in a study of cytomegalovirus exposure and HLA in healthy donors. Assay used: immunoSEQ multiplex PCR; TCRdb lists only in-frame clones, some missing. This sample yields over 120,000 clones, of which around 93% are seen a single time; 1.8% belongs to the top ten. The sequenced material came from PBMCs. These receptors were collected from a man aged 18 to 29 in good health and CMV-seropositive. CDR3s include the opening cysteine and the closing phenylalanine or tryptophan. Fields, in order: V gene, CDR3 protein.

V gene: TRBV4-2
CDR3 protein: CASRLVPSGANVLTF

V gene: TRBV9
CDR3 protein: CASSVGGGTLSYNEQFF

V gene: TRBV4-1
CDR3 protein: CASSQPGQGRIDRNTIYF

V gene: TRBV4-1
CDR3 protein: CASSQAEGSINTEAFF

V gene: TRBV5-1
CDR3 protein: CASSLDSGPNTGELFF

V gene: TRBV9
CDR3 protein: CASSPDRGLPPDTQYF

V gene: TRBV5-5
CDR3 protein: CASSLVGAGYTF

V gene: TRBV5-1
CDR3 protein: CASVFGGSNSGETQYF

V gene: TRBV11-2
CDR3 protein: CASRRASSYEQYF

V gene: TRBV5-1
CDR3 protein: CASSLAGTSGLNEQFF

V gene: TRBV5-1
CDR3 protein: CASSIRTGAYEQYF

V gene: TRBV6-1
CDR3 protein: CASKEPGETQYF

V gene: TRBV2
CDR3 protein: CASEGQGRGNTIYF

V gene: TRBV15
CDR3 protein: CATSRDILSYEQYF

V gene: TRBV4-1
CDR3 protein: CASKDDRSNTGELFF

V gene: TRBV25-1
CDR3 protein: CASAQGNEQFF

V gene: TRBV6-1
CDR3 protein: CASSESDPESSYEQYF

V gene: TRBV18
CDR3 protein: CASSPINTGELFF

V gene: TRBV7-2
CDR3 protein: CASSLHRVGANVLTF

V gene: TRBV7-2
CDR3 protein: CASSTDHTTYEQYF

V gene: TRBV5-6
CDR3 protein: CASSGGLAVYNEQFF

V gene: TRBV7-9
CDR3 protein: CASSLWVQAGGEQYF

V gene: TRBV7-8
CDR3 protein: CASSLGGAGDEKLFF

V gene: TRBV4-1
CDR3 protein: CASSQVGGFVGQGSTEAFF

V gene: TRBV6-5
CDR3 protein: CASSYNEQASYNEQFF

V gene: TRBV28
CDR3 protein: CASSLKKISGSYEQFF

V gene: TRBV9
CDR3 protein: CARGIRYEQYF

V gene: TRBV9
CDR3 protein: CASSVVGSGANVLTF

V gene: TRBV14
CDR3 protein: CASSQEFGTGESPLHF

V gene: TRBV5-1
CDR3 protein: CASSPGTGRNTGELFF

V gene: TRBV19
CDR3 protein: CASSIGGQGNQPQHF

V gene: TRBV7-2
CDR3 protein: CASSLLPSSREQYF

V gene: TRBV5-1
CDR3 protein: CASSLGVAGIQETQYF

V gene: TRBV5-5
CDR3 protein: CASSPAGRTDYEQYF

V gene: TRBV28
CDR3 protein: CASSLPPGGEQFF

V gene: TRBV5-1
CDR3 protein: CASSLVQGLSGGYTF

V gene: TRBV4-2
CDR3 protein: CASSQGAGVAETQYF

V gene: TRBV7-2
CDR3 protein: CASSLTGSRTEQYF

V gene: TRBV30
CDR3 protein: CAWSFTANYGYTF

V gene: TRBV6-6
CDR3 protein: CASSYTPDRALTQYF

V gene: TRBV11-1
CDR3 protein: CASSLSTGVGDTQYF

V gene: TRBV7-2
CDR3 protein: CASSYQGMGQPQHF

V gene: TRBV28
CDR3 protein: CASSFPRGINEQFF

V gene: TRBV5-1
CDR3 protein: CASSEGTSGYEQYF

V gene: TRBV2
CDR3 protein: CASSGINGPATGNTIYF

V gene: TRBV29-1
CDR3 protein: CSVESVNQETQYF

V gene: TRBV11-2
CDR3 protein: CASSLKGGGIYGYTF

V gene: TRBV27
CDR3 protein: CASSLSGTDPSYEQYF

V gene: TRBV28
CDR3 protein: CASSSGQGNTIYF

V gene: TRBV5-4
CDR3 protein: CASSLDPSTGYEQYF

V gene: TRBV10-3
CDR3 protein: CAIRQGLSETQYF

V gene: TRBV30
CDR3 protein: CASTGGLTLDTEAFF

V gene: TRBV6-1
CDR3 protein: CASSENIWGTNTEAFF

V gene: TRBV13
CDR3 protein: CASSFFQVNTEAFF

V gene: TRBV6-1
CDR3 protein: CASREPFGQGTDTQYF

V gene: TRBV9
CDR3 protein: CASSVQTGGDGYTF

V gene: TRBV29-1
CDR3 protein: CSVTGQNEQFF

V gene: TRBV18
CDR3 protein: CASSPGQGESYEQYF